This entry features one T cell receptor (beta chain) sequence. The data are from a study of blood T cell repertoires in COVID-19. CDR1 and CDR2 (germline): SEHNR, FQNEAQ (reference sequence). Between the trimmed V and J ends, which lost 7 bases and 2 bases, there was a span of 14 bases. The CDR3 has 14 residues. This table comes from immunoSEQ multiplex PCR, and its TCRdb copy is limited to in-frame clones, with some not included. The top ten clones hold approximately 13% of a sample with approximately 82,000 clones, about 81% of them seen once. The receptor was isolated from a human donor in a cohort sampled during active COVID-19. The source material was peripheral blood. This sequence joins TRBV7-9 and TRBJ1-1; D unclear. CDR3 protein: CASKQLTSNTEAFF. CDR3 DNA sequence: TGTGCCAGCAAACAGCTGACAAGTAACACTGAAGCTTTCTTT. Full variable domain (outside the CDR3, taken from reference TRBV7-9 and TRBJ1-1): DTGVSQNPRHKITKRGQNVTFRCDPISEHNRLYWYRQTLGQGPEFLTYFQNEAQLEKSRLLSDRFSAERPKGSFSTLEIQRTEQGDSAMYLCASKQLTSNTEAFFGQGTRLTVV.